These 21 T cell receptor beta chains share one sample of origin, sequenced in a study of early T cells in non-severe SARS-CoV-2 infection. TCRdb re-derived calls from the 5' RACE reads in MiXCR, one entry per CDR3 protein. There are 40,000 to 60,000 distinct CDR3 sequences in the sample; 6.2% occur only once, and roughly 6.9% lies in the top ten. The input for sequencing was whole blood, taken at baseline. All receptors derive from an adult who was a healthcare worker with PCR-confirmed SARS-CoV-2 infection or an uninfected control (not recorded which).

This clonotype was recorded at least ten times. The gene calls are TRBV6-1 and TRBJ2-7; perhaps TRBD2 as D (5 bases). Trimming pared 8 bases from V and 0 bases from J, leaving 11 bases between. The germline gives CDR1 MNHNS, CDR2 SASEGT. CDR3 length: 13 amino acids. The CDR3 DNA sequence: TGTGCCAGCCGTGGCGGGTCCTCCTACGAGCAGTACTTC. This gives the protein CASRGGSSYEQYF.

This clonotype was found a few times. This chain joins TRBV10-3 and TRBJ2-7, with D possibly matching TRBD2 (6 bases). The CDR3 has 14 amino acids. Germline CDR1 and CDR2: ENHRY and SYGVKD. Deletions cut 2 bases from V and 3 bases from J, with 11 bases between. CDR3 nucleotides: TGTGCCATCAGTGAGGAGGAGGGGAACTACGAGCAGTACTTC. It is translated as CAISEEEGNYEQYF.

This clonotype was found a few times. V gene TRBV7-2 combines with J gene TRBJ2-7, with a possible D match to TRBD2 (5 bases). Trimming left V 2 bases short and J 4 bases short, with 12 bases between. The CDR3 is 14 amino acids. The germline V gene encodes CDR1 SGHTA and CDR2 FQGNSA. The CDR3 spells CASSLRETGYEQYF. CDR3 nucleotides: TGTGCCAGCAGCTTAAGGGAGACGGGATACGAGCAGTACTTC.

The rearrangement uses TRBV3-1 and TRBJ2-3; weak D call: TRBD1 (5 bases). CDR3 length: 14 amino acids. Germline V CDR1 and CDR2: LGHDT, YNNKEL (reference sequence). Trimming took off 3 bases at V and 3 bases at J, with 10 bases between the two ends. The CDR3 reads CASSQRTTTDTQYF. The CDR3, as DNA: TGTGCCAGCAGCCAGCGGACAACGACAGATACGCAGTATTTT.

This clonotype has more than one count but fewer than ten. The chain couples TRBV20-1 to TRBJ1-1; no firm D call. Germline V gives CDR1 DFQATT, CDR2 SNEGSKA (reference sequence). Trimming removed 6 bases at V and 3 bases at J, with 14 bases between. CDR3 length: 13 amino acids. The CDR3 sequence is CSAGERVDTEAFF. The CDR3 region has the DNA TGCAGTGCGGGAGAACGGGTGGACACTGAAGCTTTCTTT.

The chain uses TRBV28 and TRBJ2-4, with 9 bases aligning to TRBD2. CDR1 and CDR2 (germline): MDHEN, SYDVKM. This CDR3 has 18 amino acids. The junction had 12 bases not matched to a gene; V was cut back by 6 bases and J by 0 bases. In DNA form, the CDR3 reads TGTGCCAGCAGCCTATCTCGGACTAGCGAGATAGCCAAAAACATTCAGTACTTC. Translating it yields CASSLSRTSEIAKNIQYF.

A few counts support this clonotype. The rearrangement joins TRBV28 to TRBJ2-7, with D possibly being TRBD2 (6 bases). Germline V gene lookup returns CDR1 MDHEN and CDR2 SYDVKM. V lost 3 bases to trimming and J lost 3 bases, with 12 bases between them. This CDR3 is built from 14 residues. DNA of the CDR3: TGTGCCAGCAGTTTGTGGAACGGGGGCTACGAGCAGTACTTC. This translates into CASSLWNGGYEQYF.

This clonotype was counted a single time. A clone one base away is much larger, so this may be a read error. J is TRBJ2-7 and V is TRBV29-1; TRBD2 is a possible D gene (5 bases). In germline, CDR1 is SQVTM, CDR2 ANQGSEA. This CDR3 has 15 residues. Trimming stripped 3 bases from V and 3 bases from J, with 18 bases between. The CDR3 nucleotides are TGCAGCGTTGACCTAGCCGATGATCGGTTCTACGAGCAGTACTTC. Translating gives CSVDLADDRFYEQYF.

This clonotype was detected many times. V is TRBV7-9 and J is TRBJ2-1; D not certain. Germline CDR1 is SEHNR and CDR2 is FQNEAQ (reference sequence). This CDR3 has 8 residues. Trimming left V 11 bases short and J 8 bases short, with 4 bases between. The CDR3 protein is CAGDEQFF. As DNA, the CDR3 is TGTGCCGGTGATGAGCAGTTCTTC.

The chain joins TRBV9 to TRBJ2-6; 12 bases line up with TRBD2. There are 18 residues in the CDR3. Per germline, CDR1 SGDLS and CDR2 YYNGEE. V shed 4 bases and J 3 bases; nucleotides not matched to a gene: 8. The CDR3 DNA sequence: TGTGCCAGCAGCTTACGGACTAGCGGGATAGGTGGGGCCAACGTCCTGACTTTC. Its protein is CASSLRTSGIGGANVLTF.

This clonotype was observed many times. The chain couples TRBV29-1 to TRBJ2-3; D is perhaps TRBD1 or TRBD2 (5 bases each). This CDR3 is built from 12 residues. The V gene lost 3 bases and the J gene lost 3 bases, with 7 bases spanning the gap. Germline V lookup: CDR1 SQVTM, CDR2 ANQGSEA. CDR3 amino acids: CSVDEGTDTQYF. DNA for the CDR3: TGCAGCGTTGATGAGGGGACAGATACGCAGTATTTT.

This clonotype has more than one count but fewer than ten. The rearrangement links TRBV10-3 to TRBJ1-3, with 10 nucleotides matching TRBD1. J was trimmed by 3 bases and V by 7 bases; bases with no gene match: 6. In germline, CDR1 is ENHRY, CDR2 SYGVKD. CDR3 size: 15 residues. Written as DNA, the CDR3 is TGTGCCATCACACCCGGGACAGGGGTTGGAAACACCATATATTTT. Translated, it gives CAITPGTGVGNTIYF.

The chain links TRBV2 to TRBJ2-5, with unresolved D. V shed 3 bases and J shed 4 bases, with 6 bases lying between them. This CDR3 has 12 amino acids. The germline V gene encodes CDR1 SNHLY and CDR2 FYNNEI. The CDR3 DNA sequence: TGTGCCAGCAGTGACCCGGGAGAGACCCAGTACTTC. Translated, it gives CASSDPGETQYF.

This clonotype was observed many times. This CDR3 is CASSQSTSGYNEQFF. The CDR3 DNA is TGCGCCAGCAGCCAGTCTACTAGCGGGTACAATGAGCAGTTCTTC. The V gene is TRBV4-1, the J gene TRBJ2-1; 9 bases agree with TRBD2. Germline V gives CDR1 MGHRA, CDR2 YSYEKL. J lost 4 bases, V lost 3 bases, and 4 bases had no gene match. CDR3 length equals 15 residues.

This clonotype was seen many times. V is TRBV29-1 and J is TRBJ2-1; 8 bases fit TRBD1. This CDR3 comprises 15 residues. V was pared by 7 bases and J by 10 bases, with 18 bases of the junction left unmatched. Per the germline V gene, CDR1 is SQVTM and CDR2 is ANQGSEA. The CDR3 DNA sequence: TGCAGCGCAGAGGGGGGACAGGTGGTCCAGGGAGAGCAGTTCTTC. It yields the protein CSAEGGQVVQGEQFF.

The CDR3 sequence: CSASPRSSYEQYF. The CDR3 region has the DNA TGCAGTGCTAGTCCCCGGAGCTCCTACGAGCAGTACTTC. The chain couples TRBV20-1 to TRBJ2-7; no clear D. The CDR3 consists of 13 residues. Trimming shortened V by 3 bases and J by 0 bases, and 9 bases separated the two germline ends. Germline lookup yields CDR1 DFQATT and CDR2 SNEGSKA (reference sequence).

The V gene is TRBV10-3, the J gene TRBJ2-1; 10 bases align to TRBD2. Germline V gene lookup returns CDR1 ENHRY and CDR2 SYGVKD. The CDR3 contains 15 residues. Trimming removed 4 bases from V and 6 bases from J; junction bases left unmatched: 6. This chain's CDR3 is CAISAGAGGPNEQFF. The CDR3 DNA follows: TGTGCCATCAGTGCTGGAGCGGGAGGGCCCAATGAGCAGTTCTTC.

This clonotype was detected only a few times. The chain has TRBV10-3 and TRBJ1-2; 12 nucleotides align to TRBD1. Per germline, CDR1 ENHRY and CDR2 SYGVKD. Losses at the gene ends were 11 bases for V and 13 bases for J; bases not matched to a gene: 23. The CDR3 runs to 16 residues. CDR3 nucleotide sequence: TGTGCCGGGCAGACCGGGACAGGGGGCGATGCAGGCGAGTTCACCTTC. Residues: CAGQTGTGGDAGEFTF.

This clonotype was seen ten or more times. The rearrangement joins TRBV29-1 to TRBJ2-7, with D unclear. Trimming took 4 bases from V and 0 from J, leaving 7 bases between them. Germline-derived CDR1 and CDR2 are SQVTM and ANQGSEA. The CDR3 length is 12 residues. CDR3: CSVADGSYEQYF. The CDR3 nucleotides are TGCAGCGTTGCCGACGGCTCCTACGAGCAGTACTTC.

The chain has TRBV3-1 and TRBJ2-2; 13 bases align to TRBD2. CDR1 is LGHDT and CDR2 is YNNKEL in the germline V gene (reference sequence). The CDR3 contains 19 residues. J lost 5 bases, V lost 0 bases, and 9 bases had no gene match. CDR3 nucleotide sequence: TGTGCCAGCAGCCAAGAGAGGGCACTAGCGGGAGGGAGTACCGGGGAGCTGTTTTTT. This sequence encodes CASSQERALAGGSTGELFF.

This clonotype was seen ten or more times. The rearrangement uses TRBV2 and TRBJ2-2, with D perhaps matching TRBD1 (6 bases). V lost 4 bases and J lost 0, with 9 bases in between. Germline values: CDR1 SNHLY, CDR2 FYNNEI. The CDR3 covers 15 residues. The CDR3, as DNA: TGTGCCAGCAGTGGACAGGACTCGAACACCGGGGAGCTGTTTTTT. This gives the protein CASSGQDSNTGELFF.